This TCR beta chain was identified during a study of CD8 T cells in Susac syndrome. In contrast to the negatively isolated CD8+ and CD4+ T cells, TEMRA cells were FACS-enriched. Germline V gene data show CDR1 as GTSNPN and CDR2 as SVGIG (reference sequence). The CDR3 length is 13 residues. The germline V and J ends were trimmed by 1 base and 4 bases, with 10 bases remaining between them. An input of 0.5 to 1 ug of RNA was subjected to reverse transcription using random hexamers. Multiplex immunoSEQ PCR targeted 54 Vbeta and 13 Jbeta TCR beta segments. TCRdb fed the immunoSEQ multiplex PCR reads into MiXCR, producing one record per CDR3 protein. The top ten hold approximately 0.1% of the sample, which has around 190,000 distinct CDR3 sequences, roughly 94% seen once.

This rearrangement joins TRBV30 to TRBJ1-1; D not resolved. The source of this sequence is a human donor in good health. Sample: CD4+ T cells from PBMCs. The CDR3 nucleotides are TGTGCCTGGAGTGCGGGCAGCTTCACTGAAGCTTTCTTT. Protein product: CAWSAGSFTEAFF.